This entry concerns a single T cell receptor beta chain. Its antigen is not identified. The sample comes from a study of cytomegalovirus exposure and HLA in healthy donors. Study results and caveats: Later on, analysis showed that most CMV-associated TCR beta chains appeared to be HLA-restricted.

V shed 5 bases, J shed 7 bases, and the junction held 8 bases outside the gene matches. Germline assignment: CDR1 MNHEY and CDR2 SVGAGI. The CDR3 is 14 amino acids. Amplification used 60 Vbeta primers and 13 Jbeta primers. Libraries were prepared by immunoSEQ multiplex PCR; TCRdb keeps only in-frame clonotypes and omits some of them. The sample has fewer than 200,000 clones; 75% to 90% are singletons. This rearrangement joins TRBV6-5 to TRBJ2-5; TRBD1 matches 9 bases. The TCR sequence derives from a woman younger than 35 in good health and CMV-seronegative. The sample was PBMCs. CDR3 coding DNA: TGTGCCAGCAGTCCAACAGGGGGCGATGGGACCCAGTACTTC. Its translation: CASSPTGGDGTQYF.